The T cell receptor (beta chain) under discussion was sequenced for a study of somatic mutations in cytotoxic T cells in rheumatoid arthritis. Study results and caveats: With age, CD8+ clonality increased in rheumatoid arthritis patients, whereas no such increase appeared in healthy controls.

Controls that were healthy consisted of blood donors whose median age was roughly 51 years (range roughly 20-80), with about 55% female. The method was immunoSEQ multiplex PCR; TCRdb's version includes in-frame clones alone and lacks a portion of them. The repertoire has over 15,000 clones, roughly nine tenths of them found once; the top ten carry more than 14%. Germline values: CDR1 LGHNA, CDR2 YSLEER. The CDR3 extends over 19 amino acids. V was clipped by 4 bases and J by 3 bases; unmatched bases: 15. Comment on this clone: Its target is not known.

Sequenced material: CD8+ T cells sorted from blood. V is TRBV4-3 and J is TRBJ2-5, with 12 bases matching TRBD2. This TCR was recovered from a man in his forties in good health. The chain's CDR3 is CASSPGPGASGRAKETQYF. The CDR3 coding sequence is TGCGCCAGCAGCCCCGGACCGGGGGCTAGCGGGAGGGCCAAAGAGACCCAGTACTTC.